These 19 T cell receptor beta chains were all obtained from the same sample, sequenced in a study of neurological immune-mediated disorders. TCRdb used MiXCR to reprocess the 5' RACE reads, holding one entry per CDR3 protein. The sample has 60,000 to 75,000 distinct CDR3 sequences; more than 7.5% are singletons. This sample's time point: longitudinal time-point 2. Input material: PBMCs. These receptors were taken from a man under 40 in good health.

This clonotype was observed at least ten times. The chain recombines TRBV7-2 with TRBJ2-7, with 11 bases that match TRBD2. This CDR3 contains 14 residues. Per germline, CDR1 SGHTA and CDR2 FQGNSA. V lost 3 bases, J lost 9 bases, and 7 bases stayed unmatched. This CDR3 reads CASSFILAGGGQYF. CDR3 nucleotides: TGTGCCAGCAGCTTCATCCTAGCGGGAGGCGGGCAGTACTTC.

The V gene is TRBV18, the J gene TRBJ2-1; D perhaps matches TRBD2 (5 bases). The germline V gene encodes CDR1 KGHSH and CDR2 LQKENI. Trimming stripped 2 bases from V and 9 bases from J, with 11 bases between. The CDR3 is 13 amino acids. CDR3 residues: CASSPGSHREQFF. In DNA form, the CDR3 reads TGTGCCAGCTCACCAGGGAGTCATCGTGAGCAGTTCTTC.

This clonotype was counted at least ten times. CDR3 DNA: TGTGCCAGCAGTAGGGACAGGGTCGGGGATACGCAGTATTTT. Translating gives CASSRDRVGDTQYF. This chain links TRBV6-5 with TRBJ2-3; 9 nucleotides line up with TRBD1. The CDR3 length is 14 residues. CDR1 is MNHEY and CDR2 is SVGAGI in the germline V gene. Trimming cost V 5 bases and J 6 bases; bases outside gene matches: 6.

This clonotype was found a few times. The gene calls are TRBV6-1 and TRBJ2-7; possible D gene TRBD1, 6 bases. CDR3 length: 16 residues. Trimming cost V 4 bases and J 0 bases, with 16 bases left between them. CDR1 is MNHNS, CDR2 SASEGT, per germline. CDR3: CASSATTGNGSYEQYF. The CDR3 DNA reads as TGTGCCAGCAGTGCCACGACAGGTAACGGCTCCTACGAGCAGTACTTC.

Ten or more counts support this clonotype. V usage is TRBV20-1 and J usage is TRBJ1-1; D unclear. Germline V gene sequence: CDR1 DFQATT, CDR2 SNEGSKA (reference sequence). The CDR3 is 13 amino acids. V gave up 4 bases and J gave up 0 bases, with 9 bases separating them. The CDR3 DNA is TGCAGTGCTATCCAAACCGTGAACACTGAAGCTTTCTTT. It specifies CSAIQTVNTEAFF.

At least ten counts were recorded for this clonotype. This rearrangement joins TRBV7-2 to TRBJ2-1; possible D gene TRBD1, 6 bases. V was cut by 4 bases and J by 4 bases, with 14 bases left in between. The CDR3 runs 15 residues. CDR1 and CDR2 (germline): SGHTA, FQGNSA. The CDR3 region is CASSSQGAGYNEQFF. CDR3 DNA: TGTGCCAGCAGCTCACAGGGAGCCGGATACAATGAGCAGTTCTTC.

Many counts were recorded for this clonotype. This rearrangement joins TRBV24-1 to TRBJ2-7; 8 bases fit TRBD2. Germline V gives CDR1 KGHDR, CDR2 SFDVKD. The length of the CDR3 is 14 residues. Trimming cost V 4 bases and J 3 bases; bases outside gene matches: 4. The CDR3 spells CATSDGAGDYEQYF. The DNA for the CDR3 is TGTGCCACCAGTGACGGAGCGGGAGACTACGAGCAGTACTTC.

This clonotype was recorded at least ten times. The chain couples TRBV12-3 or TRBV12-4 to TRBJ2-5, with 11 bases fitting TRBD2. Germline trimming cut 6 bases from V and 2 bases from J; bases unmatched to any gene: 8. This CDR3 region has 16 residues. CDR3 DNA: TGTGCCAGCAGCATCCCGGGACTAGCGGTACAAGAGACCCAGTACTTC. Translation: CASSIPGLAVQETQYF.

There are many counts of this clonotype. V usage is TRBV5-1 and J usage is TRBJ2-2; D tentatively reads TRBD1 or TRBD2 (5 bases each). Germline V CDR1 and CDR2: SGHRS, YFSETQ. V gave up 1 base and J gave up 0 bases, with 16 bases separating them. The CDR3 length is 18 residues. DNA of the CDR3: TGCGCCAGCAGCTTGAATGTTGGAGGACACGCGAACACCGGGGAGCTGTTTTTT. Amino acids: CASSLNVGGHANTGELFF.

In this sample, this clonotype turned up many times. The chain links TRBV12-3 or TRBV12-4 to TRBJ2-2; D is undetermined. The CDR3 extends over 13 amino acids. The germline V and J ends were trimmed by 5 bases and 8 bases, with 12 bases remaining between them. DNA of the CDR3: TGTGCCAGCAGTCCCGCAAGCGCGGGGGAGCTGTTTTTT. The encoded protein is CASSPASAGELFF.

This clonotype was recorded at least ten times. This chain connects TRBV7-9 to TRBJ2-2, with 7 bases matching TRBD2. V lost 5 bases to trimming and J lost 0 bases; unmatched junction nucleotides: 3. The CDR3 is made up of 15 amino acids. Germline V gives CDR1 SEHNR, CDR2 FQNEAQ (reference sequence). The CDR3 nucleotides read TGTGCCAGCAGCATGCGGGGGACGAACACCGGGGAGCTGTTTTTT. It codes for CASSMRGTNTGELFF.

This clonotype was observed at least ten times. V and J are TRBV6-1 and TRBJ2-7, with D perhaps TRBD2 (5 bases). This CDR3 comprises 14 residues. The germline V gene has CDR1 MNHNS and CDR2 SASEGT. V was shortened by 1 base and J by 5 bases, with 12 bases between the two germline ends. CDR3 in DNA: TGTGCCAGCAGTGAAGTTCTCGGGATGGACGAGCAGTACTTC. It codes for CASSEVLGMDEQYF.

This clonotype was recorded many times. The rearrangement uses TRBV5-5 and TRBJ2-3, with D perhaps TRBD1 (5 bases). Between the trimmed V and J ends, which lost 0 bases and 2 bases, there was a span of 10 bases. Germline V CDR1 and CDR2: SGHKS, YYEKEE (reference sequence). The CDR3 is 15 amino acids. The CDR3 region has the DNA TGTGCCAGCAGCTTGGAACAGGTCTACACAGATACGCAGTATTTT. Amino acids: CASSLEQVYTDTQYF.

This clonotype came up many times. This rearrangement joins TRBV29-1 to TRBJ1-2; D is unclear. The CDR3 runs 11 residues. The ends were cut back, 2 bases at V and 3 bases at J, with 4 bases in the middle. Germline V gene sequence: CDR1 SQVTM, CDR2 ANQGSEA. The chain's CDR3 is CSVELDYGYTF. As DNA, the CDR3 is TGCAGCGTTGAACTAGACTATGGCTACACCTTC.

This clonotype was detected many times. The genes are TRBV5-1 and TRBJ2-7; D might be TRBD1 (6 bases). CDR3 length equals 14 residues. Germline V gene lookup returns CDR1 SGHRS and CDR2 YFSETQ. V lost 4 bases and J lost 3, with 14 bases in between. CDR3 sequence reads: CASSPEVGHYEQYF. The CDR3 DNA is TGCGCCAGCAGCCCGGAAGTGGGACACTACGAGCAGTACTTC.

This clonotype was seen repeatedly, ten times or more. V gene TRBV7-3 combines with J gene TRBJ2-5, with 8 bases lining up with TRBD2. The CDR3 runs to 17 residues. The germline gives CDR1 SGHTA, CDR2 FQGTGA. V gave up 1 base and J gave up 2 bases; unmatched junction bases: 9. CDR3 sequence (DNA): TGTGCCAGCAGCTTAAAAGGCGGGGGGTATAAACAAGAGACCCAGTACTTC. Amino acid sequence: CASSLKGGGYKQETQYF.

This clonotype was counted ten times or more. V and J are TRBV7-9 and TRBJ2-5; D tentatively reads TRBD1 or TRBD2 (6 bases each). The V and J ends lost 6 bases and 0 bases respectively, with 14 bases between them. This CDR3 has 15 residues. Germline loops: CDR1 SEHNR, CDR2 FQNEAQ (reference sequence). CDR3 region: CASSFSGAYQETQYF. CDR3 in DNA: TGTGCCAGCAGTTTTTCGGGGGCGTACCAAGAGACCCAGTACTTC.

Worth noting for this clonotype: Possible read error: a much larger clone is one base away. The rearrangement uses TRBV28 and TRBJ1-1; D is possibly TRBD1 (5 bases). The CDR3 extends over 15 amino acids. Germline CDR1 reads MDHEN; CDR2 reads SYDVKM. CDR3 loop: CSSSVWGGDGIEAFF. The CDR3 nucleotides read TGTTCCAGCAGCGTCTGGGGGGGAGATGGGATTGAAGCTTTCTTT.

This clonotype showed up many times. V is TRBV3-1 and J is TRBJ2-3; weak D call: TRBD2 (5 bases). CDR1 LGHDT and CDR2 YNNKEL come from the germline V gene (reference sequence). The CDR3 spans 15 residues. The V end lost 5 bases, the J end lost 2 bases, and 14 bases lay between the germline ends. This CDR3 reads CASSKTRAPTDTQYF. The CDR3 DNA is TGTGCCAGCAGCAAAACTAGGGCCCCCACAGATACGCAGTATTTT.